One sample yielded the 13 T cell receptor beta chains listed below, sequenced in a study of technical replicates of blood from a few donors (dated by TCRdb to 2016 to 2017). The receptor library was made with the immunoSEQ multiplex PCR assay. TCRdb limited this immuneACCESS table to in-frame rearrangements with V and J called. A share of clones is missing; checked studies link under half to unresolved V genes, and the rest is unexplained. The sample yields 77,000 or so clones; 80% to 95% were counted once. Of the sample, 0.41% falls within the top ten clones. The material sequenced was T cells isolated from PBMCs. The receptors stem from a human donor in good health.

This chain links TRBV29-1 with TRBJ1-4, with D unclear. The CDR3 extends over 17 amino acids. The V gene's germline CDR1 is SQVTM and CDR2 ANQGSEA. Trimming took off 3 bases at V and 8 bases at J, with 25 bases between the two ends. In DNA form, the CDR3 reads TGCAGCGTTGAGCCTCTGGCTTCTGGCGTCCGAGGGGAAAAACTGTTTTTT. Amino acid sequence: CSVEPLASGVRGEKLFF. Using reference TRBV29-1 and TRBJ1-4 for the parts outside the CDR3, the full variable domain is SAVISQKPSRDICQRGTSLTIQCQVDSQVTMMFWYRQQPGQSLTLIATANQGSEATYESGFVIDKFPISRPNLTFSTLTVSNMSPEDSSIYLCSVEPLASGVRGEKLFFGSGTQLSVL.

V is TRBV27 and J is TRBJ2-7; 8 bases fit TRBD2. This CDR3 is built from 14 residues. V gave up 5 bases and J gave up 2 bases; unmatched junction bases: 5. Germline assignment: CDR1 MNHEY and CDR2 SMNVEV (reference sequence). CDR3 region: CASSPGLAAYEQYF. CDR3 sequence (DNA): TGTGCCAGCAGTCCCGGACTAGCTGCCTACGAGCAGTACTTC.

This chain connects TRBV27 to TRBJ1-4; 8 bases map to TRBD1. Trimming at V came to 5 bases and at J to 5 bases, leaving 7 bases not matched to a gene. CDR3 length equals 15 residues. The germline V gene encodes CDR1 MNHEY and CDR2 SMNVEV (reference sequence). The CDR3 loop reads CASSNQGATNEKLFF. In DNA, the CDR3 is TGTGCCAGCAGTAACCAGGGGGCTACGAATGAAAAACTGTTTTTT.

This chain links TRBV6-6 with TRBJ1-5; D unclear. This CDR3 is built from 16 residues. V was cut by 4 bases and J by 5 bases, with 18 bases left in between. Germline-derived CDR1 and CDR2 are MNHNY and SVGAGI (reference sequence). Here the CDR3 reads CASSFGGGPVDQPQHF. DNA for the CDR3: TGTGCCAGCAGTTTCGGCGGCGGGCCTGTCGATCAGCCCCAGCATTTT.

In its sample, this clone was seen once. This chain connects TRBV19 to TRBJ2-1; 10 positions match TRBD2. J gave up 6 bases and V 4 bases, and 6 bases lay outside the gene matches. CDR1 is LNHDA and CDR2 is SQIVND in the germline V gene (reference sequence). The CDR3 sequence is 15 residues long. The CDR3 is CASSTGLAKGNEQFF. CDR3 in DNA: TGTGCCAGTAGTACGGGACTAGCGAAGGGCAATGAGCAGTTCTTC.

The rearrangement uses TRBV5-6 and TRBJ1-2; D remains unclear. The germline V and J ends were trimmed by 0 bases and 4 bases, with 10 bases remaining between them. Germline values: CDR1 SGHDT, CDR2 YYEEEE. The CDR3 spans 14 residues. CDR3 in DNA: TGTGCCAGCAGCTTGGCCGGGGATTTCTATGGCTACACCTTC. This translates into CASSLAGDFYGYTF.

V is TRBV28 and J is TRBJ2-7; 7 positions match TRBD2. The ends lost 6 bases at V and 4 bases at J; junction bases unmatched: 9. The CDR3 has 14 amino acids. Germline assignment: CDR1 MDHEN and CDR2 SYDVKM. CDR3 coding DNA: TGTGCCAGCAGCCTTGTAATGGGAGGGTACGAGCAGTACTTC. It translates to CASSLVMGGYEQYF.

The J gene is TRBJ2-7, the V gene TRBV30; D is unclear. In germline, CDR1 is GTSNPN, CDR2 SVGIG (reference sequence). Trimming stripped 0 bases from V and 2 bases from J, with 8 bases between. CDR3 length equals 13 residues. The CDR3 sequence: CAWSVSATYEQYF. CDR3 DNA: TGTGCCTGGAGTGTTAGTGCGACCTACGAGCAGTACTTC.

This rearrangement joins TRBV10-3 to TRBJ1-1; unclear D gene. CDR3 length: 13 residues. Trimming left V 5 bases short and J 0 bases short, with 7 bases between. Germline V CDR1 and CDR2: ENHRY, SYGVKD. CDR3 residues: CAISNQMNTEAFF. CDR3 in DNA: TGTGCCATCAGTAATCAGATGAACACTGAAGCTTTCTTT.

The chain couples TRBV11-3 to TRBJ1-1; D is ambiguous. V gave up 2 bases and J gave up 7 bases, with 8 bases separating them. Germline CDR1 and CDR2: SGHNT and YENEEA. The CDR3 has 12 amino acids. The CDR3 nucleotides are TGTGCCAGCAGCTTAATGAGGAATGAAGCTTTCTTT. Protein: CASSLMRNEAFF.

The gene calls are TRBV19 and TRBJ2-7; D perhaps matches TRBD1 (6 bases). This CDR3 has 15 amino acids. Trimming took off 6 bases at V and 1 base at J, with 16 bases between the two ends. Germline V CDR1 and CDR2: LNHDA, SQIVND (reference sequence). The CDR3 spells CASRSTGNPSYEQYF. The CDR3 nucleotides read TGTGCCAGTAGGAGCACAGGGAACCCATCCTACGAGCAGTACTTC.

This clone was detected once. V gene TRBV2 combines with J gene TRBJ2-7, with TRBD2 matching over 7 bases. The CDR3 is made up of 12 amino acids. CDR1 is SNHLY and CDR2 is FYNNEI in the germline V gene. V shed 8 bases and J 6 bases; nucleotides not matched to a gene: 7. This CDR3 is CASGTTLIEQYF. The CDR3 bases are TGTGCCAGCGGGACTACCTTAATCGAGCAGTACTTC.

The rearrangement links TRBV2 to TRBJ1-4, with 8 bases matching TRBD1. Germline CDR1 is SNHLY and CDR2 is FYNNEI. The length of the CDR3 is 13 residues. Trimming at V came to 11 bases and at J to 7 bases, leaving 9 bases not matched to a gene. The CDR3 region has the DNA TGTGCCTCCGGGGCAGGGGGCGGTGAAAAACTGTTTTTT. Encoded protein: CASGAGGGEKLFF.